This is a list of T cell receptor beta chains from one sample in a study of cytomegalovirus exposure and HLA in healthy donors. Profiling relied on immunoSEQ multiplex PCR, and the TCRdb table lists in-frame clones only, not all of them. The top ten hold approximately 2.1% of the sample, which has 150,000 to 200,000 clones, approximately 75% seen once. Sequenced input: PBMCs. Receptors were obtained from a woman aged 18-29 years in good health and CMV-seronegative. Both conserved end residues are part of each CDR3.

v_call,j_call,cdr3_length,cdr3_aa
TRBV27,TRBJ2-1,15,CASSNRPSPRDEQFF
TRBV7-9,TRBJ2-7,11,CSSSPPGEQYF
TRBV6-6,TRBJ1-2,14,CASSPTERFYGYTF
TRBV28,TRBJ2-3,15,CASSLAGGVGDTQYF
TRBV6-5,TRBJ1-1,16,CASSYGGTQKHTEAFF
TRBV6-1,TRBJ1-4,14,CASRGSGEGGKLFF
TRBV7-9,TRBJ2-7,15,CASSLPGTGVYEQYF
TRBV13,TRBJ1-1,14,CASSLDGGNTEAFF
TRBV9,TRBJ2-1,15,CASSKDSVSYNEQFF
TRBV10-3,TRBJ1-2,14,CAISGGGTNYGYTF
TRBV6-4,TRBJ1-1,15,CASSDTRQGSTEAFF
TRBV4-1,TRBJ1-2,14,CASSQDHTNYGYTF
TRBV29-1,TRBJ2-5,12,CSVGGSGETQYF
TRBV27,TRBJ2-7,16,CASSLSGGGASYEQYF
TRBV9,TRBJ2-3,16,CASTPGGSMGTDTQYF
TRBV6-5,TRBJ1-1,15,CASSPGQGAWTEAFF
TRBV7-9,TRBJ2-3,18,CASSWGTSGIWVTDTQYF
TRBV4-1,TRBJ2-2,19,CASSQAPGVGGFSTGELFF
TRBV7-3,TRBJ2-1,15,CASSPAAGVGNEQFF
TRBV2,TRBJ2-7,12,CASSAGQYEQYF
TRBV29-1,TRBJ2-5,12,CSVAVSGETQYF
TRBV7-9,TRBJ1-2,13,CASSSGQRYGYTF
TRBV5-4,TRBJ1-1,14,CASSPSGGNTEAFF
TRBV4-2,TRBJ2-7,15,CASSQDGGFSYEQYF
TRBV19,TRBJ2-5,13,CASSIVGGQTQYF
TRBV6-1,TRBJ1-1,13,CASSEHRSTPAFF
TRBV6-5,TRBJ1-5,13,CASSYERNQPQHF
TRBV9,TRBJ1-2,17,CASSPTRTGQDRTGYTF
TRBV7-9,TRBJ2-5,14,CASSFQTSRETQYF
TRBV18,TRBJ1-2,13,CASSLQGNYGYTF
TRBV27,TRBJ1-4,14,CASSLWGSNEKLFF
TRBV28,TRBJ1-5,13,CASSFGIRQPQHF
TRBV4-1,TRBJ1-3,19,CASSQPLGTGGLSGNTIYF
TRBV18,TRBJ2-7,17,CASSPRFLAGASYEQYF
TRBV5-1,TRBJ1-2,15,CASSSTVQGDYGYTF
TRBV5-1,TRBJ2-1,16,CASSLLLGGTYNEQFF
TRBV4-1,TRBJ2-1,17,CASSQERTGTSYNEQFF
TRBV9,TRBJ1-2,14,CASSGTGDFYGYTF
TRBV5-1,TRBJ1-1,14,CASSWQSMNTEAFF
TRBV30,TRBJ1-1,13,CAWSVLPLGVAFF
TRBV15,TRBJ1-1,17,CATSRDLRTGMNTEAFF
TRBV7-9,TRBJ1-2,13,CSSSLVVAGGYTF
TRBV7-9,TRBJ2-5,13,CASSLRGVETQYF
TRBV29-1,TRBJ2-7,13,CSVTGGGTYEQYF
TRBV7-9,NA,16,CASSLETGRVAGEQYF
TRBV5-5,TRBJ2-1,15,CASSFRDSRLGEQFF
TRBV6-5,TRBJ1-1,13,CASRQQLNTEAFF
TRBV5-4,TRBJ1-2,15,CASSYLRDRVGGYTF
TRBV7-2,TRBJ2-2,14,CASSFVKRTGELFF
TRBV15,TRBJ2-3,13,CATGQGMADTQYF
TRBV5-8,TRBJ2-2,16,CASSLGTGMNTGELFF
TRBV10-3,TRBJ2-5,14,CAISESNSQETQYF
TRBV7-3,TRBJ1-1,16,CASSLTPPGTGAEAFF
TRBV6-5,TRBJ1-3,15,CASRGMDSSGNTIYF
TRBV4-1,TRBJ1-3,16,CASSGGQRLSGNTIYF
TRBV11-2,TRBJ1-1,15,CASSLGGLFDTEAFF
TRBV5-4,TRBJ1-5,14,CASSQGRDNQPQHF
TRBV9,TRBJ1-6,14,CASTASTTLEALHF
TRBV19,TRBJ1-1,14,CASSQRGLNTEAFF
TRBV5-4,TRBJ2-3,15,CASSLDGGPTDTQYF